The clone carrying this T cell receptor beta chain was counted many times. Time point in this sample: longitudinal time-point 1 (baseline). Synthesis of cDNA was performed by 5'RACE using 10-nucleotide random UMIs. TCRdb re-called the 5' RACE reads with MiXCR, one entry per CDR3 protein. The repertoire holds about 71,000 distinct CDR3 sequences, with roughly an eighth as singletons. These data come from a study of neurological immune-mediated disorders. This CDR3 is built from 12 residues. CDR1 ENHRY and CDR2 SYGVKD come from the germline V gene. V gave up 8 bases and J gave up 7 bases; unmatched junction bases: 6.

The J gene is TRBJ2-3, the V gene TRBV10-3, with 7 bases fitting TRBD2. This TCR derives from a female donor with HTLV-1-associated myelopathy (HAM/TSP). Sequenced sample: PBMCs. The CDR3, as DNA: TGTGCCATCGGTAATAGCGGGTATACGCAGTATTTT. Protein sequence: CAIGNSGYTQYF.